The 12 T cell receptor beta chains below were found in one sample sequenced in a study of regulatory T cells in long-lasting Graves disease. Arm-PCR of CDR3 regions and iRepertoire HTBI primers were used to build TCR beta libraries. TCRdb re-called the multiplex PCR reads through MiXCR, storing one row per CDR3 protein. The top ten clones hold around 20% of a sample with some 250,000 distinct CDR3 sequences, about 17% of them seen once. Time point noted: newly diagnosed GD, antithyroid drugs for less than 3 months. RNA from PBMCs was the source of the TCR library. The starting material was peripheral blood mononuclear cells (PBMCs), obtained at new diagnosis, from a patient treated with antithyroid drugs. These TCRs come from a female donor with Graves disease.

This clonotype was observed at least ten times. CDR3 sequence reads: CATSDTGQSTDTQYF. The CDR3 DNA reads as TGTGCCACCAGTGATACCGGACAAAGCACAGATACGCAGTATTTT. The chain uses TRBV24-1 and TRBJ2-3, with a possible D match to TRBD1 (5 bases). Trimming pared 3 bases from V and 0 bases from J, leaving 9 bases between. The length of the CDR3 is 15 residues. Germline-derived CDR1 and CDR2 are KGHDR and SFDVKD.

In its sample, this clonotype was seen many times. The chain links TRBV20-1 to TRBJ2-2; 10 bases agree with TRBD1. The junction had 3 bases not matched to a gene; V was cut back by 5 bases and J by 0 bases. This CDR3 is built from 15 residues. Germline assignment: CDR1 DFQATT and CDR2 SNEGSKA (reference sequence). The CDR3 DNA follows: TGCAGTGCTCCTGGACAGGGGGCGAACACCGGGGAGCTGTTTTTT. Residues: CSAPGQGANTGELFF.

The CDR3 loop reads CASSNRQGGVGTSGQFF. CDR3 coding DNA: TGTGCCAGCAGCAATCGACAGGGAGGCGTTGGTACGAGTGGGCAGTTCTTC. The rearrangement uses TRBV6-2 or TRBV6-3 and TRBJ2-1; tentatively, D is TRBD1 (7 bases). The germline V and J ends were trimmed by 6 bases and 12 bases, with 30 bases remaining between them. The CDR3 is 17 residues long. Germline V gene lookup returns CDR1 MNHEY and CDR2 SVGEGT.

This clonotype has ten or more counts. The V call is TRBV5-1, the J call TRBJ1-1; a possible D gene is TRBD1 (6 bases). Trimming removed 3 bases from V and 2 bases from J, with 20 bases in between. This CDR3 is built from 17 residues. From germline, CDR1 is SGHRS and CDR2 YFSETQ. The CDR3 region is CASSWEGGTVANTEAFF. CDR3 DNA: TGCGCCAGCAGCTGGGAGGGGGGCACCGTAGCCAACACTGAAGCTTTCTTT.

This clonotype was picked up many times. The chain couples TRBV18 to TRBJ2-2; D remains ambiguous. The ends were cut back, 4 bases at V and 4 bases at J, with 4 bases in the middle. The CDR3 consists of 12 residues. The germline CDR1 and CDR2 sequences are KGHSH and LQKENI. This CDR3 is CASSRSTGELFF. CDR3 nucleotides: TGTGCCAGCTCACGGAGCACCGGGGAGCTGTTTTTT.

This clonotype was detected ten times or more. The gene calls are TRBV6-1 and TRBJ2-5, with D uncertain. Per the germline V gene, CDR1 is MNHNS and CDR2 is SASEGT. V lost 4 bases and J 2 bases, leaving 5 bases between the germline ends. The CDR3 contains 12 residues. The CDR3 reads CASSVFQETQYF. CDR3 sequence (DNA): TGTGCCAGCAGTGTTTTTCAAGAGACCCAGTACTTC.

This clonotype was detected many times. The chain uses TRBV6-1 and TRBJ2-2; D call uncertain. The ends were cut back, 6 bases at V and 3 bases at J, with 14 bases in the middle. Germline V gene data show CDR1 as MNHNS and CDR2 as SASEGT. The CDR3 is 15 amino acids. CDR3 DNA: TGTGCCAGCAGCCCTCTCGAGTTGTACACCGGGGAGCTGTTTTTT. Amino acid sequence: CASSPLELYTGELFF.

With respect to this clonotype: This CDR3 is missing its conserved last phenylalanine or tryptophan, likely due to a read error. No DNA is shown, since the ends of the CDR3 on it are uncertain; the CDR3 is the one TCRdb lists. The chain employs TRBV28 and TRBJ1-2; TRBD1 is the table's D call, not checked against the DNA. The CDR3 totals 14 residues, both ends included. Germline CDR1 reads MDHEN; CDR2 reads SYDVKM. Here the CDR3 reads CASTRTGTNYGHTS.

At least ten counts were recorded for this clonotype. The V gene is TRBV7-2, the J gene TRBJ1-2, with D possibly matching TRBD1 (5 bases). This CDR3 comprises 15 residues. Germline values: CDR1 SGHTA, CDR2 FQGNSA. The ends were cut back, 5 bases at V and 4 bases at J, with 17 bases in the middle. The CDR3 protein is CASSARYTGSYGYTF. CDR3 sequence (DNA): TGTGCCAGCAGCGCTCGGTACACAGGTAGCTATGGCTACACCTTC.

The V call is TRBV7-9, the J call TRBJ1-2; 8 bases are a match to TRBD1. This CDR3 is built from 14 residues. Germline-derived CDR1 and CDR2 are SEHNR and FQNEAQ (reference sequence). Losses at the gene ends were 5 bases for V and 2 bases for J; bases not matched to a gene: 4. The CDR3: CASSKNRGNYGYTF. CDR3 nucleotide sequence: TGTGCCAGCAGCAAAAACAGGGGGAACTATGGCTACACCTTC. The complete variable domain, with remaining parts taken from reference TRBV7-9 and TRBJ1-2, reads DTGVSQNPRHKITKRGQNVTFRCDPISEHNRLYWYRQTLGQGPEFLTYFQNEAQLEKSRLLSDRFSAERPKGSFSTLEIQRTEQGDSAMYLCASSKNRGNYGYTFGSGTRLTVV.

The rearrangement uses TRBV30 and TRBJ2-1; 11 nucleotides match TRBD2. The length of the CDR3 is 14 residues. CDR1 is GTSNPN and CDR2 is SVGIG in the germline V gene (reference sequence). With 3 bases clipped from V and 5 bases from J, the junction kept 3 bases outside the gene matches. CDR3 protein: CAWRTSGSNNEQFF. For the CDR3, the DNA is TGTGCCTGGAGAACTAGCGGGAGTAACAATGAGCAGTTCTTC.

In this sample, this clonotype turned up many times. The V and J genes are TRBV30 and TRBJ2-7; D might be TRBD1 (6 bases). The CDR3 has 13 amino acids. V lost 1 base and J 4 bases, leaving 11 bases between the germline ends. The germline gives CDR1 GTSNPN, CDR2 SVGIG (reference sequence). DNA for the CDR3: TGTGCCTGGAGTGAGGGACACGCTTACGAGCAGTACTTC. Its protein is CAWSEGHAYEQYF. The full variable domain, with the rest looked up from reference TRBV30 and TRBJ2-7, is SQTIHQWPATLVQPVGSPLSLECTVEGTSNPNLYWYRQAAGRGLQLLFYSVGIGQISSEVPQNLSASRPQDRQFILSSKKLLLSDSGFYLCAWSEGHAYEQYFGPGTRLTVT.